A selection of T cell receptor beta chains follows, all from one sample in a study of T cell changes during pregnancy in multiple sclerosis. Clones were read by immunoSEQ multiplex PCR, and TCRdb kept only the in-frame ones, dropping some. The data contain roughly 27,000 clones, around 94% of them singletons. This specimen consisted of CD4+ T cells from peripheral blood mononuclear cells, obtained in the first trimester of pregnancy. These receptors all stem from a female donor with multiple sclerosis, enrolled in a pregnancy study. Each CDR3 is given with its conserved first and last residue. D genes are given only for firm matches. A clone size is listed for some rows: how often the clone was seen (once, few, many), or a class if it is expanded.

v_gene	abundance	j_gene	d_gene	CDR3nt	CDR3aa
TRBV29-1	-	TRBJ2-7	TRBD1	TGCAGCCCACTCCAGGGGGCCTCCTACGAGCAGTACTTC	CSPLQGASYEQYF
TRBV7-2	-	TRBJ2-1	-	TGTGCCAGCAGCTTAGGTCCCGGGGGCAATGAGCAGTTCTTC	CASSLGPGGNEQFF
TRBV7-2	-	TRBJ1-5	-	TGTGCCAGCAGCTTATTCGCGGAGCCCCAGCATTTT	CASSLFAEPQHF
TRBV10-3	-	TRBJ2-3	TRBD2	TGTGCCATCAGTGAGTCCCCTGGACTAGCGGGGGGGCCAGATACGCAGTATTTT	CAISESPGLAGGPDTQYF
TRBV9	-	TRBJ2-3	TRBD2	TGTGCCAGCAGCCCACCCGGGGGGACCTCCCGTACGCAGTATTTT	CASSPPGGTSRTQYF
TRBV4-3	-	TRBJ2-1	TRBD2	TGCGCCAGCAGCCAAGGCGGGGGGGCAACCTACAATGAGCAGTTCTTC	CASSQGGGATYNEQFF
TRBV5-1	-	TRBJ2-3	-	TGCGCCAGCAGCCAAGACCCCCGGGACTCCAACACAGATACGCAGTATTTT	CASSQDPRDSNTDTQYF
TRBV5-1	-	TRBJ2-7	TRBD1	TGCGCCAGCAGCCCGTGGGGGACCGGGACAGGGGGCTACGAGCAGTACTTC	CASSPWGTGTGGYEQYF
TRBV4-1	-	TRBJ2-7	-	TGCGCCAGCAGCCGACACGCGATCCAAGAGCCCTACGAGCAGTACTTC	CASSRHAIQEPYEQYF
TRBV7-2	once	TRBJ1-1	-	TGTGCCAGCAGCGCATTCCCGGAGACTGAAGCTTTCTTT	CASSAFPETEAFF
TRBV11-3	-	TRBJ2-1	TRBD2	TGTGCCAGCTCCACTCAGCGGGGGGACAATGAGCAGTTCTTC	CASSTQRGDNEQFF
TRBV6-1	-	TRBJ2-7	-	TGTGCCAGCAGTGAATGGGGAGGTTCCCTCTACGAGCAGTACTTC	CASSEWGGSLYEQYF
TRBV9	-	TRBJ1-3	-	TGTGCCAGCAGCCCAAATTATTTAACAGGGGGAAACACCATATATTTT	CASSPNYLTGGNTIYF
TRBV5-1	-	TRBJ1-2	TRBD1	TGCGCCAGCAGCTTGGGCGGAGGGGGCTCTGGCTACACCTTC	CASSLGGGGSGYTF
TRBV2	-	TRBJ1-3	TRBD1	TGTGCCAGCAGTTGGACAGGCGCCGGAAACACCATATATTTT	CASSWTGAGNTIYF
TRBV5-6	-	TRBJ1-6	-	TGTGCCAGCAGCTTGGCCGGGTATAATTCACCCCTCCACTTT	CASSLAGYNSPLHF
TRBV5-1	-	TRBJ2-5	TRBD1	TGCGCCAGCAGCTCATCCGGGACAGTGGAGACCCAGTACTTC	CASSSSGTVETQYF
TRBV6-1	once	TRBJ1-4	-	TGTGCCAGCAGTGAACCTGGGGGCGCGGGAAAACTGTTTTTT	CASSEPGGAGKLFF
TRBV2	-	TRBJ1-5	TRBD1	TGTGCCAGCAGTGAAAACAGGGGGATAGCTCAGCCCCAGCATTTT	CASSENRGIAQPQHF
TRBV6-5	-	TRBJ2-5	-	TGTGCCAGCAGCACAGGGTTTTGGGACCAAGAGACCCAGTACTTC	CASSTGFWDQETQYF
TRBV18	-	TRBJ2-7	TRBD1	TGTGCCAGCTCACCACCCGACAGGGTTGGCGTTCCCTACGAGCAGTACTTC	CASSPPDRVGVPYEQYF
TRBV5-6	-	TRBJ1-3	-	TGTGCCAGCAGCTTGGTTGGAGGGAAGGCGAACACCATATATTTT	CASSLVGGKANTIYF
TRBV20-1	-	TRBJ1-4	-	TGCAGTGCTAGGGACAGCGAAAAACTGTTTTTT	CSARDSEKLFF
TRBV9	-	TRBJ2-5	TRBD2	TGTGCCAGCAGCGTCGGGGGGGGCCGGAGGGAGACCCAGTACTTC	CASSVGGGRRETQYF
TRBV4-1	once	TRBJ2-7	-	TGCGCCAGCAGCCACAGAACAGGCTCCTACGAGCAGTACTTC	CASSHRTGSYEQYF
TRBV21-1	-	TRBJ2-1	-	TGTGCCAGCACCGAGGGGGCAGGCCCATCGGAAAATGAGCAGTTCTTC	CASTEGAGPSENEQFF
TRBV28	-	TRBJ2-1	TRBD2	TGTGCCAGCAGTTTACCCGGGACTAGGGCTTACAATGAGCAGTTCTTC	CASSLPGTRAYNEQFF
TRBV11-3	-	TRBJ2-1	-	TGTGCCAGCAGCTTGGACAGCGTATACAATGAGCAGTTCTTC	CASSLDSVYNEQFF
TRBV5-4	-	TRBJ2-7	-	TGTGCCAGCAGCTTGGGGGCTCCCAGCTCCTACGAGCAGTACTTC	CASSLGAPSSYEQYF
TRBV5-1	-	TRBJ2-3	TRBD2	TGCGCCAGCAGCTTGCCCAGCGGGGGCTCAGATACGCAGTATTTT	CASSLPSGGSDTQYF
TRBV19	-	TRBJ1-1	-	TGTGCCAGTAAGGTGGACAGGAACACTGAAGCTTTCTTT	CASKVDRNTEAFF
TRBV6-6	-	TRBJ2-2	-	TGTGCCACCAGAACAAGGGAGGCCGGGGAGCTGTTTTTT	CATRTREAGELFF
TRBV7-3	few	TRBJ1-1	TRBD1	TGTGCCAGCAGCTTAAATCTCCAGGGGGCCAGTGAAGCTTTCTTT	CASSLNLQGASEAFF
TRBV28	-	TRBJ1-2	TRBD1	TGTGCCAGCACCATCCAGGGGGGAGCGCCTAACTATGGCTACACCTTC	CASTIQGGAPNYGYTF
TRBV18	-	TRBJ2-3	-	TGTGCCAGCTCACCAAGGGGCGGCGGCACAGATACGCAGTATTTT	CASSPRGGGTDTQYF
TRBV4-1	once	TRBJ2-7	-	TGCGCCAGCAGCCACAGAACAGGCTCCTACGAGCAGTACTTC	CASSHRTGSYEQYF
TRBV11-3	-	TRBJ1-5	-	TGTGCCAGCAGCTTAGATCGGCACTCCGGAGCCGGAAATCAGCCCCAGCATTTT	CASSLDRHSGAGNQPQHF
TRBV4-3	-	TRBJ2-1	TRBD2	TGCGCCAGCAGCCAAGATGGGGGGGTCTCCTACAATGAGCAGTTCTTC	CASSQDGGVSYNEQFF
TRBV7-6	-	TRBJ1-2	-	TGTGCCAGCAGCTTAGGACAGAGCTATGGCTACACCTTC	CASSLGQSYGYTF
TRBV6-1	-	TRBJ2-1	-	TGTGCCAGCAGTGAAGCGGGGGCTTACAATGAGCAGTTCTTC	CASSEAGAYNEQFF
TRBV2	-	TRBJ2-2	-	TGTGCCGGATCGAGAAATCGCGGCACCGGGGAGCTGTTTTTT	CAGSRNRGTGELFF
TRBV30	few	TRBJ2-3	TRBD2	TGTGCCTGGAGTGTTAGCGGGCGGAATACGCAGTATTTT	CAWSVSGRNTQYF
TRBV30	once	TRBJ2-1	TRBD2	TGTGCCTGGGGGGGGGACTACCGGATGAACAATGAGCAGTTCTTC	CAWGGDYRMNNEQFF
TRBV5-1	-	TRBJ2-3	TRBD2	TGCGCCAGCAGCCCAGGACTAGCGGAGAGCACAGATACGCAGTATTTT	CASSPGLAESTDTQYF
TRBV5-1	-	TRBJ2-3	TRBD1	TGCGCCAGCAGCAAGATACAGGGGGCCGGCACAGATACGCAGTATTTT	CASSKIQGAGTDTQYF
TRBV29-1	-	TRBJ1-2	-	TGCAGCGTTGGAAAGGGGGAGGGCTATGGCTACACCTTC	CSVGKGEGYGYTF
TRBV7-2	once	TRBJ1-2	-	TGTGCCAGCAGCCGTTGGAGAGATGGCTACACCTTC	CASSRWRDGYTF
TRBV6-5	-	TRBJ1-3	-	TGTGCCAGCGCTTACAAGACTAACTCTGGAAACACCATATATTTT	CASAYKTNSGNTIYF
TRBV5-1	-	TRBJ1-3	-	TGCGCCAGCAGCCCGTTCCCCGGAAACACCATATATTTT	CASSPFPGNTIYF
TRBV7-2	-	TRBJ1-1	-	TGTGCCAGCAGCTTAAAGGCAGGGAACACTGAAGCTTTCTTT	CASSLKAGNTEAFF
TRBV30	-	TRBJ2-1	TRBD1	TGTGCCTGGAGTGTGCAGGGGGTCTCAAATGAGCAGTTCTTC	CAWSVQGVSNEQFF